This TCR beta chain was observed in a study of T-cell memory formation after mild COVID-19. Whole-study results and caveats: Among clones peaking at day 37 in the second wave, SARS-CoV-2 specificity remained unconfirmed. There was a balanced CD4/CD8 profile in clones contracting day 15 to 85, and later expanders leaned CD4+.

TCRdb processed the 5' RACE reads anew with MiXCR; each CDR3 protein has one entry. The sample has over 450,000 distinct CDR3 sequences; about a fifth are singletons. Between the trimmed V and J ends, which lost 4 bases and 3 bases, there was a span of 12 bases. The CDR3 covers 13 residues. Germline CDR1 DFQATT, CDR2 SNEGSKA (reference sequence). This clonotype appeared many times. The antigen is unknown. Sequenced material: PBMCs or a T cell subset sorted from them (not recorded which). This TCR came from an adult woman who had mild COVID-19 (a few samples of this study predate the infection). Cell type and time point are not known. The chain uses TRBV20-1 and TRBJ2-5; weak D call: TRBD1 (5 bases). CDR3 coding DNA: TGCAGTGCTACCTCGACAGCCAAAGAGACCCAGTACTTC. Protein product: CSATSTAKETQYF.